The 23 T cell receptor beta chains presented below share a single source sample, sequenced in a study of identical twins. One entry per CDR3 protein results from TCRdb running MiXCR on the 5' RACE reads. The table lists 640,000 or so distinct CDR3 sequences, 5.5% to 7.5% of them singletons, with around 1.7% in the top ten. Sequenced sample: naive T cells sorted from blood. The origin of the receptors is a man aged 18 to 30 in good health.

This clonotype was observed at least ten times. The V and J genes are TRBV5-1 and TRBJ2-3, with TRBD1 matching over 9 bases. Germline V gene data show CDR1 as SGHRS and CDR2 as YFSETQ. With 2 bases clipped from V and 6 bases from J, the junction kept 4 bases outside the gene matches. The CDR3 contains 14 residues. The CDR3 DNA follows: TGCGCCAGCAGCTTCTCCGGACAGGGGGATACGCAGTATTTT. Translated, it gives CASSFSGQGDTQYF.

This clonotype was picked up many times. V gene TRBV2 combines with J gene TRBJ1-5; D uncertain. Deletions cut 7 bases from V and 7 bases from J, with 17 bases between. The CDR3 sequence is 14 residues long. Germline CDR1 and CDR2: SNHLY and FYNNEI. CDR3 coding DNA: TGTGCCAGCAATCCGATGGACGTACGACAGCCCCAGCATTTT. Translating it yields CASNPMDVRQPQHF.

Here the CDR3 reads CASSDPSGIANTGELFF. CDR3 nucleotide sequence: TGTGCCAGCAGTGACCCTAGCGGGATCGCGAACACCGGGGAGCTGTTTTTT. The chain uses TRBV6-2 or TRBV6-3 and TRBJ2-2; 9 bases are a match to TRBD2. The CDR3 loop spans 17 amino acids. Germline lookup yields CDR1 MNHEY and CDR2 SVGEGT. V lost 5 bases to trimming and J lost 0 bases; unmatched junction nucleotides: 7.

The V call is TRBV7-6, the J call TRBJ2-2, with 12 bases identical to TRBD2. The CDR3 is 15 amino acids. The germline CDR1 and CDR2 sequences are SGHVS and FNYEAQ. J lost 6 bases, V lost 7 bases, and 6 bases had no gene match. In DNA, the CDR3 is TGTGCCAGCACCCCTAGCGGGAGGGCCCCCGGGGAGCTGTTTTTT. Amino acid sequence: CASTPSGRAPGELFF.

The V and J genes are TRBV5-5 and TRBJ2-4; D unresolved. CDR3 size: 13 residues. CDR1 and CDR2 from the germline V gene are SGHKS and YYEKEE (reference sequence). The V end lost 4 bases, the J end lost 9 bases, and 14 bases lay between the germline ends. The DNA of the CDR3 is TGTGCCAGCAGCCCCCCCGTACGTCCCATTCAGTACTTC. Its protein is CASSPPVRPIQYF.

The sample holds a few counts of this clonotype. The CDR3 here is CASSLLGLAENEQFF. The CDR3 DNA sequence: TGCGCCAGCAGCCTCCTGGGACTAGCGGAGAATGAGCAGTTCTTC. The chain carries TRBV4-1 and TRBJ2-1, with 11 nucleotides matching TRBD2. Trimming took 4 bases from V and 7 from J; bases not matched to a gene: 6. Germline lookup yields CDR1 MGHRA and CDR2 YSYEKL. The CDR3 extends over 15 amino acids.

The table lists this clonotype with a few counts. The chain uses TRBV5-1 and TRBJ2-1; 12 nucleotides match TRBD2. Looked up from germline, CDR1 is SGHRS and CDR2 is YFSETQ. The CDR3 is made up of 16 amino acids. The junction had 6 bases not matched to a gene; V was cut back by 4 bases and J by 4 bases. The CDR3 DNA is TGCGCCAGCAGCGGAGCCGGGACTAGCGGGTACAATGAGCAGTTCTTC. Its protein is CASSGAGTSGYNEQFF. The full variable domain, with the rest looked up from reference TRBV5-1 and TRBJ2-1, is KAGVTQTPRYLIKTRGQQVTLSCSPISGHRSVSWYQQTPGQGLQFLFEYFSETQRNKGNFPGRFSGRQFSNSRSEMNVSTLELGDSALYLCASSGAGTSGYNEQFFGPGTRLTVL.

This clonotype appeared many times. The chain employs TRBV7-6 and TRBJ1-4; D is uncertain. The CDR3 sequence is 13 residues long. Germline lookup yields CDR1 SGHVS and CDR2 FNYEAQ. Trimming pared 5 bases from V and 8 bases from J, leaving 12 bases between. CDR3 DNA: TGTGCCAGCAGCGCTGGGCCGGAAGAAAAACTGTTTTTT. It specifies CASSAGPEEKLFF.

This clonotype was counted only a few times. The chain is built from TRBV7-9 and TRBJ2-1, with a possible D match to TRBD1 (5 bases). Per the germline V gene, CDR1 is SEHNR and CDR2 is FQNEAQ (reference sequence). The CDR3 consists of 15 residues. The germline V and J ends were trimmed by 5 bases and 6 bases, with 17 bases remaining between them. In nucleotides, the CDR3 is TGTGCCAGCAGCCCCCCCCCAGTACAGGTCAATGAGCAGTTCTTC. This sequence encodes CASSPPPVQVNEQFF.

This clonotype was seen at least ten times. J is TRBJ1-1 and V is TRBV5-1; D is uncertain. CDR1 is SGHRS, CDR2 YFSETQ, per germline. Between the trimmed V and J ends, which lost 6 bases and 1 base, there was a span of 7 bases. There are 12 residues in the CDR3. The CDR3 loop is CASTEPNTEAFF. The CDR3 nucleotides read TGCGCCAGCACCGAACCGAACACTGAAGCTTTCTTT.

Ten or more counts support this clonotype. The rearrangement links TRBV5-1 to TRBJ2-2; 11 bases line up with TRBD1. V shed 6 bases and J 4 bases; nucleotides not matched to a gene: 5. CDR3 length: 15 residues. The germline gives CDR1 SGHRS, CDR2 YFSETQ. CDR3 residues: CASTRTGGSTGELFF. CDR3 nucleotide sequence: TGCGCCAGCACCCGGACAGGGGGCAGCACCGGGGAGCTGTTTTTT.

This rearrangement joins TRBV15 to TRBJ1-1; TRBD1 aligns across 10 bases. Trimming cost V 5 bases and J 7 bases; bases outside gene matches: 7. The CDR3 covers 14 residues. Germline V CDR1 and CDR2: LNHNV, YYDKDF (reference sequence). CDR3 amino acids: CATSWDRGGGEAFF. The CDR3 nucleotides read TGTGCCACCAGCTGGGACAGGGGTGGTGGTGAAGCTTTCTTT.

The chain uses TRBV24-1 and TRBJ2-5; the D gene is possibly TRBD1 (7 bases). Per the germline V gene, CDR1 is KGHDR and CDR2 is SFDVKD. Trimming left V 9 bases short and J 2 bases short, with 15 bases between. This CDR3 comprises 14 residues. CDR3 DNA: TGTGCCACCGCGGCAGGGGGGAATCAAGAGACCCAGTACTTC. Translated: CATAAGGNQETQYF.

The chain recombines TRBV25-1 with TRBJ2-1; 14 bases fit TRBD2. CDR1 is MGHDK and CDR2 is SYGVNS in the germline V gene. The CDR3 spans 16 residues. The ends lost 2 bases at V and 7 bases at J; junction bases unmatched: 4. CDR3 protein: CASSEGGLAGVNEQFF. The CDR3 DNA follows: TGTGCCAGCAGTGAAGGGGGACTAGCGGGAGTTAATGAGCAGTTCTTC.

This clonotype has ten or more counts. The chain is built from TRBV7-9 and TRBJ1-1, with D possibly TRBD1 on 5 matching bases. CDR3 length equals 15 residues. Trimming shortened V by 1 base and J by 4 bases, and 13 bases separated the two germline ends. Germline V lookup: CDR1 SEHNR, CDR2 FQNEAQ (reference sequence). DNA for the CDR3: TGTGCCAGCAGCTTAGACGGGGGATTGGGCACTGAAGCTTTCTTT. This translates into CASSLDGGLGTEAFF.

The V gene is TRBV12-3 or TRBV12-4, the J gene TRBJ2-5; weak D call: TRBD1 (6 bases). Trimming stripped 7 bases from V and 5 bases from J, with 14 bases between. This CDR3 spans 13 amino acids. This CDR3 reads CASNHGQRETQYF. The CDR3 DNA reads TGTGCCAGCAACCATGGACAGCGGGAGACCCAGTACTTC.

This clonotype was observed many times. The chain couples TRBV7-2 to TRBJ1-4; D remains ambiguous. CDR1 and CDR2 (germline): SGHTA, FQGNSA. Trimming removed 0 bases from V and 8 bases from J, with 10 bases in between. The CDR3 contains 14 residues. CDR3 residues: CASSLATLEEKLFF. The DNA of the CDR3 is TGTGCCAGCAGCTTAGCAACCTTGGAGGAAAAACTGTTTTTT.

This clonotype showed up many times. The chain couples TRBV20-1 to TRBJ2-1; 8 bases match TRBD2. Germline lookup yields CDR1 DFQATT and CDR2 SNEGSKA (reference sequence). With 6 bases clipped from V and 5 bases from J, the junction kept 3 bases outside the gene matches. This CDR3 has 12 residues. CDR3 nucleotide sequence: TGCAGTGCCACACTAGCGGACAATGAGCAGTTCTTC. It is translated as CSATLADNEQFF.

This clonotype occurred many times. The CDR3 is CSVSGLPYSYNEQFF. Here the CDR3 DNA reads TGCAGCGTGTCGGGACTACCCTACTCCTACAATGAGCAGTTCTTC. The rearrangement links TRBV29-1 to TRBJ2-1; 7 bases are shared with TRBD2. Looked up from germline, CDR1 is SQVTM and CDR2 is ANQGSEA. This CDR3 contains 15 residues. The J segment lost 0 bases and the V segment lost 6 bases, leaving 8 bases of the junction unmatched.

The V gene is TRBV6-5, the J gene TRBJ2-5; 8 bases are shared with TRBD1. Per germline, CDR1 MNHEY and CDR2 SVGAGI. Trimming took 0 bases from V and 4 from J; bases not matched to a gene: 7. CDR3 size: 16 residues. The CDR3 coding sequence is TGTGCCAGCAGTTACTCGAGACAGGGGTGGGGAGAGACCCAGTACTTC. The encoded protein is CASSYSRQGWGETQYF.

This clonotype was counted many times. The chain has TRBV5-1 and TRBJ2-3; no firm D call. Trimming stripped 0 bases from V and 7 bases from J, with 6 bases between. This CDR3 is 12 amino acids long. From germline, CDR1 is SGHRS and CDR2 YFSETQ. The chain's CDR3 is CASSLGINTQYF. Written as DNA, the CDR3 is TGCGCCAGCAGCTTGGGAATAAATACGCAGTATTTT.

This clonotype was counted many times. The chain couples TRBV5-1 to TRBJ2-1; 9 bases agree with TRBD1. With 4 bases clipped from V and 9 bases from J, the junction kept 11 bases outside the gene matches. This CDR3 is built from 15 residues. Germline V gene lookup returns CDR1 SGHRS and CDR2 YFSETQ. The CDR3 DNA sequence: TGCGCCAGCAGCGTAGTACCGGGACAGGGAACTGAGCAGTTCTTC. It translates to CASSVVPGQGTEQFF.

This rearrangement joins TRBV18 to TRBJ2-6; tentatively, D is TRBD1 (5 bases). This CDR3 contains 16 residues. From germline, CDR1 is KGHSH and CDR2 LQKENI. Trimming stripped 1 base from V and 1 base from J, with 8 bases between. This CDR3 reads CASSPQQGSGANVLTF. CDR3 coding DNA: TGTGCCAGCTCACCACAGCAGGGTTCTGGGGCCAACGTCCTGACTTTC.